This entry describes one TCR beta chain. The target antigen is unknown. V shed 0 bases and J shed 4 bases, with 11 bases lying between them. Germline CDR1 SGDLS, CDR2 YYNGEE. The CDR3 loop spans 15 amino acids. This sample was taken from a study of cytomegalovirus exposure and HLA in healthy donors. Background on the study: Across 350 to 400 genotyped donors, 81% landed in the Caucasian-associated ancestry cluster.

Study-level results: HLA alleles showed associations with some 17,000 TCR beta sequences in a later analysis, at a 0.05 false discovery rate. In a later analysis, parvovirus B19, influenza, CMV and Epstein-Barr virus appeared linked to several top co-occurrence clusters.

The PCR employed 60 Vbeta primers together with 13 Jbeta primers. TCRdb's table, derived via immunoSEQ multiplex PCR, lists solely in-frame clones and lacks some. The sample includes 90,000 to 100,000 clones, roughly four fifths seen only once; the top ten take roughly 8%. The V and J genes are TRBV9 and TRBJ1-3; D gene unclear. This TCR was recovered from a female donor in good health and CMV-seronegative. Sample: PBMCs. DNA for the CDR3: TGTGCCAGCAGCGTAGCTGTACAAGAAGGAAACACCATATATTTT. As protein: CASSVAVQEGNTIYF.